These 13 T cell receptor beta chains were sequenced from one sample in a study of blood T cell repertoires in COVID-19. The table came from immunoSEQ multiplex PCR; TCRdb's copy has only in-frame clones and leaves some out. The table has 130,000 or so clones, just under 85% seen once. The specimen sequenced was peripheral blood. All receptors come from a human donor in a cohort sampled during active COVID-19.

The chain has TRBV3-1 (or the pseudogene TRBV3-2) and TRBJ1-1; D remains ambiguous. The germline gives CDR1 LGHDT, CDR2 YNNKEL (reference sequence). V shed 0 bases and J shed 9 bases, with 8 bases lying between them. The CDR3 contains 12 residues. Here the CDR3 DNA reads TGTGCCAGCAGCCAAGAGCGAAGCCAAGCTTTCTTT. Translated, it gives CASSQERSQAFF.

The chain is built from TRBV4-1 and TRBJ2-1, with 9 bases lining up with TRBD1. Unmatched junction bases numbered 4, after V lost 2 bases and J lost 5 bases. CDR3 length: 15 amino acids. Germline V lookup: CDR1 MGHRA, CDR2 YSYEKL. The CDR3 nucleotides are TGCGCCAGCAGCCAACCCGGGACAGGGAACAATGAGCAGTTCTTC. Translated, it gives CASSQPGTGNNEQFF.

The CDR3 here is CASSLDPAGGNTGELFF. The CDR3 coding sequence is TGCGCCAGCAGCTTGGATCCAGCGGGGGGGAACACCGGGGAGCTGTTTTTT. The rearrangement uses TRBV5-1 and TRBJ2-2, with 9 bases matching TRBD2. V was clipped by 0 bases and J by 1 base; unmatched bases: 4. Germline lookup yields CDR1 SGHRS and CDR2 YFSETQ. This CDR3 spans 17 amino acids.

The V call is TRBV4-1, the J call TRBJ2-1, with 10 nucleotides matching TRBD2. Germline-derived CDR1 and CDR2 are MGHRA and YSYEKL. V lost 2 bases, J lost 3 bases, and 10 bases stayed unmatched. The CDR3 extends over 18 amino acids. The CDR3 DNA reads TGCGCCAGCAGCCAATGGAGCGGGGGGGCCACCGGCTACAATGAGCAGTTCTTC. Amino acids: CASSQWSGGATGYNEQFF.

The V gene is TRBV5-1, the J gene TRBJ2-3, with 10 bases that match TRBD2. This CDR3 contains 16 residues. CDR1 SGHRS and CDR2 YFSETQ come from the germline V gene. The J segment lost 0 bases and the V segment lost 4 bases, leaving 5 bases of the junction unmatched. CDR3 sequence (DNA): TGCGCCAGCAGCCCGGATAGCGGGGGGAGCACAGATACGCAGTATTTT. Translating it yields CASSPDSGGSTDTQYF.

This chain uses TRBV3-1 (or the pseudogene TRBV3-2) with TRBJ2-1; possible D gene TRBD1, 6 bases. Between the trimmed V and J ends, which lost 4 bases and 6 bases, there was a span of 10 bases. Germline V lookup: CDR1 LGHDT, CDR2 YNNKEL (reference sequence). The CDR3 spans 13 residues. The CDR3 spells CASSRTGSNEQFF. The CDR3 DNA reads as TGTGCCAGCAGCCGTACAGGGAGCAATGAGCAGTTCTTC.

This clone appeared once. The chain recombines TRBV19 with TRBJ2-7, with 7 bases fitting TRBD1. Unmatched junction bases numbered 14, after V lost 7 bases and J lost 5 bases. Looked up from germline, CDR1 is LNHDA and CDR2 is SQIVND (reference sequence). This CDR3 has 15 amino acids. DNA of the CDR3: TGTGCCAGTAAAGCCGGGGCAGGGGGTTCGGACGAGCAGTACTTC. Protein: CASKAGAGGSDEQYF. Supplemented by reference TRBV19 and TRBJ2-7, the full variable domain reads DGGITQSPKYLFRKEGQNVTLSCEQNLNHDAMYWYRQDPGQGLRLIYYSQIVNDFQKGDIAEGYSVSREKKESFPLTVTSAQKNPTAFYLCASKAGAGGSDEQYFGPGTRLTVT.

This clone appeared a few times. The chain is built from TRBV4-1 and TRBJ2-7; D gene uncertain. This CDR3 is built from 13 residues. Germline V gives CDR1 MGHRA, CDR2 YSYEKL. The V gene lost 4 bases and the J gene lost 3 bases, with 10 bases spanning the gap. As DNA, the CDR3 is TGCGCCAGCAGCCGGCAGGCAGACTACGAGCAGTACTTC. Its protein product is CASSRQADYEQYF.

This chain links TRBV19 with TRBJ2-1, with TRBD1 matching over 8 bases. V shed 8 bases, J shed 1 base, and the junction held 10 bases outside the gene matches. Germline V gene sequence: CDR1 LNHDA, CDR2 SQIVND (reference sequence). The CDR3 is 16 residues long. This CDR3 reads CASSDRGHESYNEQFF. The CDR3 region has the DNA TGTGCCAGTTCTGACAGGGGTCATGAGTCCTACAATGAGCAGTTCTTC.

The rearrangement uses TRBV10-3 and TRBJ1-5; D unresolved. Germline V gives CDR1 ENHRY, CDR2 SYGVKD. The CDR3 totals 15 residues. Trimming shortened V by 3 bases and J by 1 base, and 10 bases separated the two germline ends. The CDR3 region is CAISEGRESNQPQHF. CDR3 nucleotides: TGTGCCATCAGTGAAGGGAGGGAGAGCAATCAGCCCCAGCATTTT.

Here the CDR3 reads CASSSGWDYEQYF. Here the CDR3 DNA reads TGTGCCAGCAGTTCGGGGTGGGACTACGAGCAGTACTTC. The V gene is TRBV5-6, the J gene TRBJ2-7, with a possible D match to TRBD2 (5 bases). The CDR3 length is 13 residues. Germline CDR1 reads SGHDT; CDR2 reads YYEEEE. V was cut by 5 bases and J by 3 bases, with 12 bases left in between.

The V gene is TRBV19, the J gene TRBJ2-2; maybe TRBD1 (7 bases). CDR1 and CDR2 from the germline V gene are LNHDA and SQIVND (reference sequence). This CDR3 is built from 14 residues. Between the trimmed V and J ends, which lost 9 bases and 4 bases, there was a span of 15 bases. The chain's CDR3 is CASHSGGGTGELFF. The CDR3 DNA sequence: TGTGCCAGCCACTCAGGGGGAGGCACCGGGGAGCTGTTTTTT.

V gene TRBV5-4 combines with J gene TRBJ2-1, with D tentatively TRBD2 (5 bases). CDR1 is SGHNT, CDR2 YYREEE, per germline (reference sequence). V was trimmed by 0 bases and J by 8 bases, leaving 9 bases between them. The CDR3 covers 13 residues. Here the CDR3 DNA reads TGTGCCAGCAGCTTGGTCGGGGTCGATGAGCAGTTCTTC. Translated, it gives CASSLVGVDEQFF.